These 21 T cell receptor beta chains originate from one sample sequenced in a study of cytomegalovirus exposure and HLA in healthy donors (TCRdb year 2017). The library relied on the immunoSEQ multiplex PCR assay. Held by TCRdb, this immuneACCESS table contains in-frame sequences only and omits some clones. Under half of the omission traces to an unresolved V gene where checked; the cause of the rest is unknown. The sample includes over 250,000 clones, with around 86% observed a single time. Of the sample, approximately 1% is held by the ten largest clones. The sequenced sample was PBMCs. The source is a woman between 18 and 29 years old in good health and CMV-seronegative.

V usage is TRBV5-1 and J usage is TRBJ1-4; D is possibly TRBD1 (5 bases). This CDR3 contains 16 residues. Germline V gives CDR1 SGHRS, CDR2 YFSETQ. Trimming stripped 3 bases from V and 7 bases from J, with 19 bases between. The CDR3 coding sequence is TGCGCCAGCAGCTCACGAACCCAGGGAATAGGTGAAAAACTGTTTTTT. It codes for CASSSRTQGIGEKLFF.

This sequence joins TRBV30 and TRBJ2-3, with D maybe TRBD1 (5 bases). Per the germline V gene, CDR1 is GTSNPN and CDR2 is SVGIG (reference sequence). Trimming left V 3 bases short and J 3 bases short, with 16 bases between. The CDR3 totals 15 residues. The CDR3 nucleotides read TGTGCCTGGAGCCTAGGATCAGGGTGGACAGATACGCAGTATTTT. The encoded protein is CAWSLGSGWTDTQYF.

This chain uses TRBV6-5 with TRBJ1-3; unclear D gene. The CDR3 is made up of 15 amino acids. Germline V CDR1 and CDR2: MNHEY, SVGAGI. Trimming cost V 4 bases and J 0 bases, with 10 bases left between them. CDR3 protein: CASSFGLFSGNTIYF. The CDR3, as DNA: TGTGCCAGCAGTTTCGGACTGTTCTCTGGAAACACCATATATTTT.

The gene calls are TRBV6-1 and TRBJ1-2, with 7 bases aligning to TRBD1. This CDR3 has 13 amino acids. Germline lookup yields CDR1 MNHNS and CDR2 SASEGT. Trimming at V came to 5 bases and at J to 7 bases, leaving 7 bases not matched to a gene. The chain's CDR3 is CASSLQGFLGYTF. The CDR3 region has the DNA TGTGCCAGCAGTTTACAGGGGTTTCTTGGCTACACCTTC.

In this sample, this clone turned up a few times. This chain joins TRBV2 and TRBJ1-2; 8 bases match TRBD1. CDR3 length: 15 amino acids. Looked up from germline, CDR1 is SNHLY and CDR2 is FYNNEI. V shed 5 bases and J 3 bases; nucleotides not matched to a gene: 8. The CDR3 nucleotides are TGTGCCAGCAGTCTTGACAGGGGAAGGGACTATGGCTACACCTTC. Translated, it gives CASSLDRGRDYGYTF.

V is TRBV7-6 and J is TRBJ1-6, with TRBD1 matching 7 bases. CDR1 SGHVS and CDR2 FNYEAQ come from the germline V gene. The CDR3 consists of 18 residues. J gave up 10 bases and V 1 base, and 16 bases lay outside the gene matches. In nucleotides, the CDR3 is TGTGCCAGCAGCTTAGAACAAGGGGGCGCCCCGGTCATGTCACCCCTCCACTTT. Translating gives CASSLEQGGAPVMSPLHF.

The CDR3 DNA reads TGTGCCTGGAGTGTAGGGACCCCGCGGGGGAATGAGCAGTTCTTC. Translating gives CAWSVGTPRGNEQFF. The chain carries TRBV30 and TRBJ2-1, with 7 bases aligning to TRBD2. Germline assignment: CDR1 GTSNPN and CDR2 SVGIG (reference sequence). The CDR3 loop spans 15 amino acids. V lost 0 bases to trimming and J lost 7 bases; unmatched junction nucleotides: 9.

The chain combines TRBV5-1 with TRBJ1-1; tentative D call: TRBD1 (6 bases). CDR3 length equals 15 residues. Trimming pared 4 bases from V and 2 bases from J, leaving 15 bases between. CDR1 and CDR2 (germline): SGHRS, YFSETQ. The CDR3 loop is CASSMIGTPNTEAFF. Written as DNA, the CDR3 is TGCGCCAGCAGCATGATTGGGACACCAAACACTGAAGCTTTCTTT.

The J gene is TRBJ1-2, the V gene TRBV28; 10 bases are shared with TRBD1. V lost 1 base, J lost 8 bases, and 10 bases stayed unmatched. Germline CDR1 and CDR2: MDHEN and SYDVKM. CDR3 length: 16 residues. The CDR3 sequence: CASSLLGGQGFWGYTF. As DNA, the CDR3 is TGTGCCAGCAGTTTATTAGGGGGACAGGGGTTTTGGGGCTACACCTTC.

The chain recombines TRBV5-4 with TRBJ2-7; a weak D match, TRBD1 (5 bases). Germline loops: CDR1 SGHNT, CDR2 YYREEE (reference sequence). CDR3 length equals 12 residues. The V end lost 3 bases, the J end lost 4 bases, and 8 bases lay between the germline ends. CDR3 in amino acids: CASSSGQYEQYF. The CDR3 nucleotides are TGTGCCAGCAGCTCTGGACAATACGAGCAGTACTTC.

J is TRBJ2-1 and V is TRBV27, with 8 bases identical to TRBD1. The J segment lost 9 bases and the V segment lost 3 bases, leaving 7 bases of the junction unmatched. The germline gives CDR1 MNHEY, CDR2 SMNVEV (reference sequence). This CDR3 is 14 amino acids long. The CDR3 nucleotides are TGTGCCAGCAGTTTCGGGACAGGCCCGGGTGAGCAGTTCTTC. Its protein is CASSFGTGPGEQFF.

The chain couples TRBV30 to TRBJ2-1, with 8 bases identical to TRBD2. The CDR3 length is 15 residues. The V and J ends lost 2 bases and 6 bases, in that order; junction bases with no gene match: 9. Germline CDR1 GTSNPN, CDR2 SVGIG (reference sequence). The DNA for the CDR3 is TGTGCCTGGAGTTCTTCCACCGGGGGGGCCAATGAGCAGTTCTTC. Amino acid sequence: CAWSSSTGGANEQFF.

V is TRBV2 and J is TRBJ2-2, with TRBD2 identical over 8 bases. Germline V gene sequence: CDR1 SNHLY, CDR2 FYNNEI. With 0 bases clipped from V and 7 bases from J, the junction kept 7 bases outside the gene matches. The CDR3 runs 16 residues. The CDR3 coding sequence is TGTGCCAGCAGTGAAGCTCCAGCGGGAGTAGGCGGGGAGCTGTTTTTT. Translation: CASSEAPAGVGGELFF.

This chain uses TRBV10-3 with TRBJ1-2, with TRBD1 matching 10 bases. This CDR3 spans 15 amino acids. Germline loops: CDR1 ENHRY, CDR2 SYGVKD. V trimming: 0 bases; J trimming: 2 bases; junction bases outside the gene matches: 0. CDR3 bases: TGTGCCATCAGTGAGTCGACAGGGGGCAACTATGGCTACACCTTC. The encoded protein is CAISESTGGNYGYTF.

The chain uses TRBV5-1 and TRBJ1-2, with TRBD1 identical over 7 bases. Germline V gives CDR1 SGHRS, CDR2 YFSETQ. V was pared by 3 bases and J by 8 bases, with 7 bases of the junction left unmatched. CDR3 size: 13 residues. CDR3 sequence: CASSSDRPGGYTF. In DNA, the CDR3 is TGCGCCAGCAGCTCGGACAGGCCGGGGGGCTACACCTTC.

This clone was counted between two and nine times. This chain links TRBV10-3 with TRBJ1-1, with TRBD1 matching 7 bases. CDR1 ENHRY and CDR2 SYGVKD come from the germline V gene. The length of the CDR3 is 13 residues. V lost 4 bases to trimming and J lost 1 base; unmatched junction nucleotides: 0. This chain's CDR3 is CAISGTGNTEAFF. The CDR3 region has the DNA TGTGCCATCAGTGGGACAGGGAACACTGAAGCTTTCTTT.

The gene calls are TRBV11-2 and TRBJ1-2, with D unresolved. Germline assignment: CDR1 SGHAT and CDR2 FQNNGV. This CDR3 comprises 15 residues. Trimming removed 4 bases at V and 5 bases at J, with 17 bases between. The CDR3 region has the DNA TGTGCCAGCAGCTGGCAGTCCGGGAACTCTTATGGCTACACCTTC. Protein: CASSWQSGNSYGYTF. Together with reference TRBV11-2 and TRBJ1-2, the CDR3 gives the full variable domain: EAGVAQSPRYKIIEKRQSVAFWCNPISGHATLYWYQQILGQGPKLLIQFQNNGVVDDSQLPKDRFSAERLKGVDSTLKIQPAKLEDSAVYLCASSWQSGNSYGYTFGSGTRLTVV.

The CDR3 DNA sequence: TGTGCCACCATCGGACAGGCCTATGGCTACACCTTC. It specifies CATIGQAYGYTF. This chain uses TRBV7-6 with TRBJ1-2, with 7 bases that match TRBD1. Germline V gene lookup returns CDR1 SGHVS and CDR2 FNYEAQ. The V gene end was trimmed by 10 bases and the J gene end by 4 bases; junction bases not matched to a gene: 6. The CDR3 is 12 residues long.

The rearrangement joins TRBV11-2 to TRBJ2-7, with TRBD1 identical over 8 bases. The CDR3 has 12 amino acids. The V segment lost 4 bases and the J segment 6 bases; nucleotides outside the gene matches: 2. Germline assignment: CDR1 SGHAT and CDR2 FQNNGV. The DNA of the CDR3 is TGTGCCAGCAGCTCAGGGGGCGCCGAGCAGTACTTC. Translation gives CASSSGGAEQYF.

V usage is TRBV6-5 and J usage is TRBJ2-7, with D uncertain. V lost 4 bases and J lost 1, with 11 bases in between. Germline assignment: CDR1 MNHEY and CDR2 SVGAGI. CDR3 size: 14 residues. CDR3 protein: CASSSGSLSYEQYF. CDR3 DNA: TGTGCCAGCAGTTCCGGGTCTTTATCCTACGAGCAGTACTTC.

J is TRBJ2-6 and V is TRBV5-4; 9 bases fit TRBD1. V lost 6 bases and J lost 4; bases outside the gene matches: 8. The CDR3 runs 16 residues. Germline V gene lookup returns CDR1 SGHNT and CDR2 YYREEE (reference sequence). CDR3 sequence: CASIPGQGTGANVLTF. In DNA form, the CDR3 reads TGTGCCAGCATACCGGGACAGGGAACCGGGGCCAACGTCCTGACTTTC.